Following are 21 T cell receptor beta chains from one sample sequenced in a study of regulatory T cells in long-lasting Graves disease. Assembly of TCR beta libraries relied on iRepertoire HTBI primers together with Arm-PCR of CDR3 regions. TCRdb reanalysed the multiplex PCR reads using MiXCR and keeps one entry per CDR3 protein. The repertoire holds roughly 260,000 distinct CDR3 sequences, with approximately 18% as singletons. As for time point: newly diagnosed GD, antithyroid drugs for less than 3 months. Making the TCR library involved RNA that had been extracted from PBMCs. These data were likewise used in another study, on T cells in Graves' hyperthyroidism and ophthalmopathy.

The sequences come from peripheral blood mononuclear cells (PBMCs), collected at new diagnosis, from a patient treated with antithyroid drugs. The receptors derive from a woman aged 30 to 39 with Graves disease.

This clonotype was counted many times. The chain recombines TRBV2 with TRBJ1-5; D might be TRBD1 (5 bases). Germline CDR1 reads SNHLY; CDR2 reads FYNNEI. V was clipped by 2 bases and J by 1 base, with 12 bases between them. The CDR3 has 16 amino acids. CDR3 DNA: TGTGCCAGCAGTGAAACCGGGGGAGAGAGCAATCAGCCCCAGCATTTT. This codes for CASSETGGESNQPQHF.

This clonotype was seen repeatedly, ten times or more. The chain is built from TRBV18 and TRBJ2-3, with 10 nucleotides matching TRBD1. The CDR3 is 14 residues long. Germline CDR1 reads KGHSH; CDR2 reads LQKENI. Trimming at V came to 6 bases and at J to 3 bases, leaving 3 bases not matched to a gene. Here the CDR3 reads CASSPGQGTDTQYF. CDR3 nucleotide sequence: TGTGCCAGCTCGCCGGGACAGGGGACAGATACGCAGTATTTT.

This clonotype was recorded at least ten times. CDR3 in DNA: TGCAGTGCTACTCACCCAGGGGCACCAAACACTGAAGCTTTCTTT. This translates into CSATHPGAPNTEAFF. V is TRBV20-1 and J is TRBJ1-1, with D possibly TRBD1 on 6 matching bases. The germline V and J ends were trimmed by 4 bases and 2 bases, with 17 bases remaining between them. The V gene's germline CDR1 is DFQATT and CDR2 SNEGSKA (reference sequence). This CDR3 contains 15 residues.

This clonotype was detected only once. J is TRBJ2-7 and V is TRBV2; 9 bases align to TRBD1. The ends lost 6 bases at V and 2 bases at J; junction bases unmatched: 11. The CDR3 loop spans 16 amino acids. Germline lookup yields CDR1 SNHLY and CDR2 FYNNEI. This chain's CDR3 is CASSLAVGQGPYEQYF. CDR3 coding DNA: TGTGCCAGCAGCTTAGCTGTGGGACAGGGTCCCTACGAGCAGTACTTC. Supplemented by reference TRBV2 and TRBJ2-7, the full variable domain reads EPEVTQTPSHQVTQMGQEVILRCVPISNHLYFYWYRQILGQKVEFLVSFYNNEISEKSEIFDDQFSVERPDGSNFTLKIRSTKLEDSAMYFCASSLAVGQGPYEQYFGPGTRLTVT.

This clonotype showed up many times. The chain uses TRBV6-5 and TRBJ2-1, with D hard to call. The germline gives CDR1 MNHEY, CDR2 SVGAGI. Deletions cut 2 bases from V and 7 bases from J, with 12 bases between. The CDR3 loop spans 14 amino acids. Here the CDR3 reads CASSYGPDWNEQFF. The CDR3 bases are TGTGCCAGCAGTTACGGTCCCGACTGGAATGAGCAGTTCTTC.

The gene calls are TRBV29-1 and TRBJ1-3; no clear D. The germline V gene encodes CDR1 SQVTM and CDR2 ANQGSEA. CDR3 length equals 11 residues. Trimming took 3 bases from V and 8 from J, leaving 8 bases between them. CDR3: CSVDHADTIYF. CDR3 nucleotide sequence: TGCAGCGTTGATCATGCGGACACCATATATTTT.

This clonotype was recorded many times. The rearrangement uses TRBV6-1 and TRBJ1-2; D not resolved. V lost 6 bases, J lost 4 bases, and 9 bases lay in between. Per germline, CDR1 MNHNS and CDR2 SASEGT. The CDR3 runs to 12 residues. The CDR3 nucleotides are TGTGCCAGCAGCCCCAACAGCTATGGCTACACCTTC. Protein: CASSPNSYGYTF.

This clonotype was counted at least ten times. V usage is TRBV6-5 and J usage is TRBJ2-5; 10 nucleotides match TRBD2. The ends lost 1 base at V and 5 bases at J; junction bases unmatched: 10. CDR3 length: 17 residues. From germline, CDR1 is MNHEY and CDR2 SVGAGI. CDR3 amino acids: CASSYLQREGYPETQYF. The CDR3 DNA reads TGTGCCAGCAGTTACTTACAGCGGGAGGGTTATCCGGAGACCCAGTACTTC.

The V and J genes are TRBV9 and TRBJ1-2; TRBD1 might be the D (5 bases). CDR3 length equals 14 residues. The germline gives CDR1 SGDLS, CDR2 YYNGEE. V gave up 0 bases and J gave up 7 bases, with 13 bases separating them. Written as DNA, the CDR3 is TGTGCCAGCAGCGTAGTTGAGGGGCGGGGTGGCTACACCTTC. As protein: CASSVVEGRGGYTF.

Only a few counts were recorded for this clonotype. The V and J genes are TRBV7-6 and TRBJ1-1; D not resolved. The CDR3 consists of 12 residues. The V gene's germline CDR1 is SGHVS and CDR2 FNYEAQ. V dropped 5 bases and J dropped 6 bases, with 10 bases sitting between them. The CDR3 DNA follows: TGTGCCAGCAGCCGGGGTGTCCCTGAAGCTTTCTTT. It yields the protein CASSRGVPEAFF. Full variable domain (missing parts from reference TRBV7-6 and TRBJ1-1): GAGVSQSPRYKVTKRGQDVALRCDPISGHVSLYWYRQALGQGPEFLTYFNYEAQQDKSGLPNDRFSAERPEGSISTLTIQRTEQRDSAMYRCASSRGVPEAFFGQGTRLTVV.

V and J are TRBV19 and TRBJ2-1; D possibly corresponds to TRBD2 (5 bases). Deletions cut 3 bases from V and 5 bases from J, with 11 bases between. Germline CDR1 is LNHDA and CDR2 is SQIVND (reference sequence). This CDR3 has 14 residues. The DNA of the CDR3 is TGTGCCAGTAGTATTGAGCGGCGGAACAATGAGCAGTTCTTC. It yields the protein CASSIERRNNEQFF.

This clonotype appeared a few times. V gene TRBV7-9 combines with J gene TRBJ2-3; no definite D call. In germline, CDR1 is SEHNR, CDR2 FQNEAQ (reference sequence). V was pared by 5 bases and J by 4 bases, with 22 bases between. This CDR3 has 17 amino acids. In DNA, the CDR3 is TGTGCCAGCAGCGATTCCGATGAAGCCTACCCCCCAGATACGCAGTATTTT. It translates to CASSDSDEAYPPDTQYF.

Worth noting for this clonotype: This may come from a read error, since a much larger clone is one base off. The rearrangement links TRBV7-2 to TRBJ1-5, with D uncertain. CDR3 length: 13 amino acids. V dropped 2 bases and J dropped 9 bases, with 11 bases sitting between them. CDR1 SGHTA and CDR2 FQGNSA come from the germline V gene. The CDR3 sequence: CASSLPGPPPQHF. The CDR3 nucleotides read TGTGCCAGCAGCTTACCGGGCCCACCGCCCCAGCATTTT. The whole variable domain, filled in from reference TRBV7-2 and TRBJ1-5, reads GAGVSQSPSNKVTEKGKDVELRCDPISGHTALYWYRQSLGQGLEFLIYFQGNSAPDKSGLPSDRFSAERTGGSVSTLTIQRTQQEDSAVYLCASSLPGPPPQHFGDGTRLSIL.

At least ten counts were recorded for this clonotype. The chain has TRBV5-4 and TRBJ1-1, with D possibly being TRBD1 (5 bases). This CDR3 comprises 14 residues. The germline gives CDR1 SGHNT, CDR2 YYREEE (reference sequence). With 0 bases removed from V and 3 bases from J, the gap between germline ends came to 9 bases. CDR3 nucleotides: TGTGCCAGCAGCTTGGAGGGGATGGACACTGAAGCTTTCTTT. Translating gives CASSLEGMDTEAFF.

This clonotype was counted many times. The CDR3 region has the DNA TGTGCCAGCAGTTACTCAGGGGGAGAGGCACCCCTCCACTTT. This codes for CASSYSGGEAPLHF. The chain has TRBV6-5 and TRBJ1-6; tentative D call: TRBD1 (6 bases). Germline loops: CDR1 MNHEY, CDR2 SVGAGI. Trimming removed 0 bases at V and 11 bases at J, with 11 bases between. The CDR3 loop spans 14 amino acids.

This clonotype was counted ten times or more. CDR3 in amino acids: CASSLAGLSGYTF. Written as DNA, the CDR3 is TGCGCCAGCAGCTTGGCCGGGCTGAGTGGCTACACCTTC. J is TRBJ1-2 and V is TRBV5-1; D remains ambiguous. The germline gives CDR1 SGHRS, CDR2 YFSETQ. With 0 bases removed from V and 7 bases from J, the gap between germline ends came to 10 bases. The CDR3 extends over 13 amino acids.

This clonotype showed up many times. This rearrangement joins TRBV12-3 or TRBV12-4 to TRBJ2-1; TRBD2 might be the D (6 bases). This CDR3 contains 15 residues. Deletions cut 9 bases from V and 3 bases from J, with 18 bases between. CDR3 protein: CASSWSSGLYNEQFF. Here the CDR3 DNA reads TGTGCCAGTTCCTGGAGTAGCGGACTCTACAATGAGCAGTTCTTC.

As for this clonotype: It is likely a read error: a sequence one base away is far more abundant. This sequence joins TRBV11-1 and TRBJ1-1; D possibly corresponds to TRBD1 (5 bases). This CDR3 is built from 13 residues. CDR1 and CDR2 (germline): SGHAT, FQDESV (reference sequence). In nucleotides, the CDR3 is TGTGTCAGCAGCTTAGGCAGGGAAGACGGAGCTTTCTTT. It codes for CVSSLGREDGAFF.

There are many counts of this clonotype. V gene TRBV20-1 combines with J gene TRBJ2-7; 14 bases fit TRBD2. Germline CDR1 DFQATT, CDR2 SNEGSKA (reference sequence). CDR3 length equals 19 residues. V shed 4 bases, J shed 2 bases, and the junction held 16 bases outside the gene matches. CDR3 loop: CSAILRRLAGGLPTYEQYF. The CDR3 nucleotides read TGCAGTGCTATTCTCCGACGACTAGCGGGGGGGCTGCCAACCTACGAGCAGTACTTC.

Comment on this clonotype: A much larger clonotype is one base distant, so this may be a read error. The V call is TRBV29-1, the J call TRBJ1-1; D not certain. V shed 5 bases and J shed 0 bases, with 16 bases lying between them. This CDR3 contains 15 residues. The germline gives CDR1 SQVTM, CDR2 ANQGSEA. CDR3 residues: CSVTPKLPVNTEAFF. DNA of the CDR3: TGCAGCGTTACCCCGAAACTCCCTGTGAACACTGAAGCTTTCTTT.

This clonotype was found many times. The chain is built from TRBV20-1 and TRBJ1-2; TRBD1 matches at 10 bases. CDR1 and CDR2 (germline): DFQATT, SNEGSKA (reference sequence). The CDR3 spans 14 residues. V shed 5 bases and J 2 bases; nucleotides not matched to a gene: 5. CDR3 region: CSAETGQGNYGYTF. CDR3 DNA: TGCAGTGCTGAAACGGGACAGGGGAACTATGGCTACACCTTC.